Following are 17 T cell receptor beta chains from one sample sequenced in a study of T cell repertoires in cytomegalovirus infection. These TCRs' antigens remain unknown. TCRdb processed the reads anew with MiXCR; each CDR3 protein has one entry. Among roughly 500,000 distinct CDR3 sequences listed, roughly a third were seen once. This sample comprised cultured PBMCs, obtained from culture after CMV antigen stimulation. The receptors derive from a human donor in good health (CMV status not recorded). Some clones in this sample may be carry-over from other donors' samples.

This clonotype was seen only a few times. The chain combines TRBV7-6 with TRBJ2-1; D ambiguous. Germline lookup yields CDR1 SGHVS and CDR2 FNYEAQ. V was cut by 5 bases and J by 9 bases, with 20 bases left in between. This CDR3 region has 15 residues. DNA of the CDR3: TGTGCCAGCAGCCCAGGTCTAGACCACAATGTTGAGCAGTTCTTC. Its translation: CASSPGLDHNVEQFF.

The CDR3 is CASSTNRDSGELFF. DNA of the CDR3: TGTGCCAGCAGTACGAATAGGGATTCCGGGGAGCTGTTTTTT. The chain links TRBV6-1 to TRBJ2-2; D unclear. The CDR3 runs to 14 residues. Germline V gene data show CDR1 as MNHNS and CDR2 as SASEGT. V was pared by 5 bases and J by 6 bases, with 13 bases between.

This clonotype was observed a few times. CDR3 in amino acids: CASSLSGGPAYNEQFF. For the CDR3, the DNA is TGTGCCAGCAGTTTATCGGGAGGGCCCGCCTACAATGAGCAGTTCTTC. V and J are TRBV12-3 or TRBV12-4 and TRBJ2-1; 8 bases align to TRBD2. With V trimmed by 2 bases and J by 2 bases, 5 bases remained unmatched. This CDR3 has 16 residues.

This clonotype was observed at least ten times. The rearrangement uses TRBV7-2 and TRBJ1-2; D is unclear. The V gene's germline CDR1 is SGHTA and CDR2 FQGNSA. This CDR3 contains 13 residues. V lost 1 base and J lost 4, with 7 bases in between. CDR3 DNA: TGTGCCAGCAGCTTAGGTCAGAGCTATGGCTACACCTTC. Amino acid sequence: CASSLGQSYGYTF.

This clonotype was recorded a few times. V gene TRBV24-1 combines with J gene TRBJ2-2; D call uncertain. CDR1 KGHDR and CDR2 SFDVKD come from the germline V gene. V lost 5 bases to trimming and J lost 1 base, with 10 bases between them. This CDR3 comprises 15 residues. CDR3 coding DNA: TGTGCCACCAGTGGGCAGATGATGAACACCGGGGAGCTGTTTTTT. Translated: CATSGQMMNTGELFF.

This clonotype was seen only a few times. The genes are TRBV7-8 and TRBJ1-1; no clear D gene. The CDR3 length is 11 residues. V was trimmed by 2 bases and J by 10 bases, leaving 8 bases between them. Per germline, CDR1 SGHVS and CDR2 FQNEAQ. As DNA, the CDR3 is TGTGCCAGCAGCTTAAGGGCTACAGCTTTCTTT. Translated: CASSLRATAFF. Together with reference TRBV7-8 and TRBJ1-1, the CDR3 gives the full variable domain: GAGVSQSPRYKVAKRGQDVALRCDPISGHVSLFWYQQALGQGPEFLTYFQNEAQLDKSGLPSDRFFAERPEGSVSTLKIQRTQQEDSAVYLCASSLRATAFFGQGTRLTVV.

This chain uses TRBV11-3 with TRBJ2-1, with D possibly matching TRBD2 (6 bases). The CDR3 sequence is 18 residues long. Germline loops: CDR1 SGHNT, CDR2 YENEEA. V was cut by 0 bases and J by 4 bases, with 19 bases left in between. CDR3 residues: CASSLDQGGSSFYNEQFF. CDR3 bases: TGTGCCAGCAGCTTAGATCAGGGAGGCTCCAGCTTTTACAATGAGCAGTTCTTC.

The CDR3: CASSKLAGGPRGEQYF. The CDR3 DNA sequence: TGTGCCAGCAGTAAACTAGCGGGAGGGCCCCGGGGCGAGCAGTACTTC. This chain links TRBV28 with TRBJ2-7, with TRBD2 matching over 13 bases. This CDR3 is built from 16 residues. Germline V lookup: CDR1 MDHEN, CDR2 SYDVKM. V lost 5 bases, J lost 6 bases, and 10 bases stayed unmatched.

The chain employs TRBV7-2 and TRBJ2-5, with no clear D. V was cut by 2 bases and J by 9 bases, with 4 bases left in between. The CDR3 runs 10 residues. Germline V gives CDR1 SGHTA, CDR2 FQGNSA. CDR3 residues: CASSLYAQYF. In DNA, the CDR3 is TGTGCCAGCAGCTTATATGCCCAGTACTTC.

The rearrangement links TRBV28 to TRBJ1-2; D is ambiguous. CDR3 length: 13 amino acids. In germline, CDR1 is MDHEN, CDR2 SYDVKM. V lost 8 bases, J lost 0 bases, and 10 bases lay in between. The chain's CDR3 is CASFTLPNYGYTF. The CDR3 DNA sequence: TGTGCCAGCTTCACCTTACCTAACTATGGCTACACCTTC.

In this sample, this clonotype turned up a few times. The chain uses TRBV7-2 and TRBJ2-7; D is possibly TRBD2 (6 bases). With 3 bases removed from V and 5 bases from J, the gap between germline ends came to 11 bases. This CDR3 is built from 13 residues. Per the germline V gene, CDR1 is SGHTA and CDR2 is FQGNSA. CDR3: CASSLIAGNEQYF. The CDR3 coding sequence is TGTGCCAGCAGCTTGATTGCGGGAAACGAGCAGTACTTC. Full variable domain (remainder filled in from reference TRBV7-2 and TRBJ2-7): GAGVSQSPSNKVTEKGKDVELRCDPISGHTALYWYRQSLGQGLEFLIYFQGNSAPDKSGLPSDRFSAERTGGSVSTLTIQRTQQEDSAVYLCASSLIAGNEQYFGPGTRLTVT.

Here the CDR3 DNA reads TGTGCCACCAGCAGAGACCCGGGACAGGGAATCAATCAGCCCCAGCATTTT. Encoded protein: CATSRDPGQGINQPQHF. The genes are TRBV15 and TRBJ1-5, with TRBD1 matching over 9 bases. The CDR3 contains 17 residues. V shed 0 bases and J 3 bases; nucleotides not matched to a gene: 6. The germline gives CDR1 LNHNV, CDR2 YYDKDF (reference sequence). The variable domain in full, completed from reference TRBV15 and TRBJ1-5, reads DAMVIQNPRYQVTQFGKPVTLSCSQTLNHNVMYWYQQKSSQAPKLLFHYYDKDFNNEADTPDNFQSRRPNTSFCFLDIRSPGLGDTAMYLCATSRDPGQGINQPQHFGDGTRLSIL.

This clonotype was recorded at least ten times. This rearrangement joins TRBV14 to TRBJ1-2, with TRBD1 identical over 7 bases. The CDR3 has 19 residues. The V gene end was trimmed by 4 bases and the J gene end by 5 bases; junction bases not matched to a gene: 22. CDR1 SGHDN and CDR2 FVKESK come from the germline V gene. The CDR3 here is CASSPIGDRETRDGYGYTF. The DNA of the CDR3 is TGTGCCAGCAGCCCCATAGGAGACAGGGAAACTCGAGATGGTTATGGCTACACCTTC. Based on the CDR3 plus reference TRBV14 and TRBJ1-2, the full variable domain is EAGVTQFPSHSVIEKGQTVTLRCDPISGHDNLYWYRRVMGKEIKFLLHFVKESKQDESGMPNNRFLAERTGGTYSTLKVQPAELEDSGVYFCASSPIGDRETRDGYGYTFGSGTRLTVV.

A word on this clonotype: This clone may be a read error of a much larger clone one base away. The chain employs TRBV18 and TRBJ1-2, with 9 bases that match TRBD1. There are 15 residues in the CDR3. Per the germline V gene, CDR1 is KGHSH and CDR2 is LQKENI. The CDR3 loop is CVSSPNRDRVNGYTF. In nucleotides, the CDR3 is TGTGTCAGCTCACCAAACCGGGACAGGGTTAATGGCTACACCTTC.

This rearrangement joins TRBV4-1 to TRBJ2-3; 13 bases map to TRBD2. The J segment lost 2 bases and the V segment lost 4 bases, leaving 6 bases of the junction unmatched. From germline, CDR1 is MGHRA and CDR2 YSYEKL. The CDR3 length is 17 residues. The CDR3 coding sequence is TGCGCCAGCAGCCTCGGACTAGCGGGAGTCAACACAGATACGCAGTATTTT. It encodes CASSLGLAGVNTDTQYF.

This rearrangement joins TRBV27 to TRBJ2-3; D gene unclear. Per germline, CDR1 MNHEY and CDR2 SMNVEV (reference sequence). The V end lost 0 bases, the J end lost 6 bases, and 16 bases lay between the germline ends. The CDR3 is made up of 16 amino acids. CDR3 loop: CASSLSADLLGDTQYF. The CDR3 coding sequence is TGTGCCAGCAGTTTATCGGCCGACTTACTTGGGGATACGCAGTATTTT.

This clonotype was seen a few times. This chain links TRBV4-1 with TRBJ1-5; D gene uncertain. CDR1 and CDR2 from the germline V gene are MGHRA and YSYEKL. The CDR3 loop spans 14 amino acids. The V end lost 0 bases, the J end lost 0 bases, and 3 bases lay between the germline ends. The CDR3 reads CASSQETSNQPQHF. CDR3 bases: TGCGCCAGCAGCCAAGAGACTAGCAATCAGCCCCAGCATTTT.